These 23 T cell receptor beta chains share one sample of origin, sequenced in a study of blood T cell repertoires in COVID-19. Using immunoSEQ multiplex PCR, the repertoire was profiled, and TCRdb retains in-frame clones only, with some absent. The sample consists of approximately 240,000 clones, 70% to 90% of them appearing once. The sample comprised peripheral blood. The source of these receptors is a man aged 50 to 59 who had recovered from COVID-19.

The rearrangement links TRBV28 to TRBJ2-1, with 9 bases identical to TRBD1. The V and J ends lost 2 bases and 12 bases, in that order; junction bases with no gene match: 14. The CDR3 covers 16 residues. Germline V lookup: CDR1 MDHEN, CDR2 SYDVKM. DNA of the CDR3: TGTGCCAGCAGTTTAAGGGGACAGGGTGCCTTTGTCGGGCAGTTCTTC. Protein: CASSLRGQGAFVGQFF.

This chain joins TRBV28 and TRBJ2-7; 7 bases match TRBD2. In germline, CDR1 is MDHEN, CDR2 SYDVKM. V shed 7 bases, J shed 3 bases, and the junction held 6 bases outside the gene matches. This CDR3 spans 13 amino acids. CDR3 in amino acids: CASKRGGYYEQYF. The CDR3 region has the DNA TGTGCCAGCAAGCGGGGAGGATACTACGAGCAGTACTTC.

The rearrangement links TRBV11-2 to TRBJ1-4, with 7 nucleotides matching TRBD1. Losses at the gene ends were 4 bases for V and 6 bases for J; bases not matched to a gene: 8. The CDR3 sequence is 15 residues long. In germline, CDR1 is SGHAT, CDR2 FQNNGV. DNA for the CDR3: TGTGCCAGCAGCTCCACAGGGGTACTGGATGAAAAACTGTTTTTT. This codes for CASSSTGVLDEKLFF.

V usage is TRBV30 and J usage is TRBJ1-4; maybe TRBD1 (5 bases). Per the germline V gene, CDR1 is GTSNPN and CDR2 is SVGIG (reference sequence). V was cut by 0 bases and J by 2 bases, with 10 bases left in between. The CDR3 totals 15 residues. CDR3 sequence reads: CAWSVDRGTNEKLFF. The CDR3 bases are TGTGCCTGGAGTGTAGATAGGGGCACTAATGAAAAACTGTTTTTT.

V gene TRBV18 combines with J gene TRBJ2-1; 13 bases are shared with TRBD2. From germline, CDR1 is KGHSH and CDR2 LQKENI. The CDR3 extends over 16 amino acids. V was clipped by 5 bases and J by 12 bases; unmatched bases: 13. The CDR3 coding sequence is TGTGCCAGCTCATCGGGACTAGCGGGGTCCCCGCTAGGGCAGTTCTTC. This encodes CASSSGLAGSPLGQFF.

This clone was counted between two and nine times. This chain joins TRBV30 and TRBJ1-6; D uncertain. V was cut by 3 bases and J by 6 bases, with 12 bases left in between. CDR3 size: 14 residues. Germline V gives CDR1 GTSNPN, CDR2 SVGIG (reference sequence). This chain's CDR3 is CAWRRSSLNSPLHF. CDR3 nucleotides: TGTGCCTGGAGGCGGAGCAGTCTTAATTCACCCCTCCACTTT. The complete variable domain, with remaining parts taken from reference TRBV30 and TRBJ1-6, reads SQTIHQWPATLVQPVGSPLSLECTVEGTSNPNLYWYRQAAGRGLQLLFYSVGIGQISSEVPQNLSASRPQDRQFILSSKKLLLSDSGFYLCAWRRSSLNSPLHFGNGTRLTVT.

As DNA, the CDR3 is TGTGCCAGTAGTATAGATGCCGGAGGGACGCAGTATTTT. It is translated as CASSIDAGGTQYF. The chain links TRBV19 to TRBJ2-3, with a tentative D call TRBD2 (6 bases). V shed 0 bases and J shed 9 bases, with 10 bases lying between them. The CDR3 is 13 amino acids. Germline values: CDR1 LNHDA, CDR2 SQIVND (reference sequence).

The chain couples TRBV12-3 or TRBV12-4 to TRBJ1-1; possible D gene TRBD1, 6 bases. The germline V and J ends were trimmed by 7 bases and 5 bases, with 11 bases remaining between them. The CDR3 is made up of 12 amino acids. This CDR3 reads CASTRTATEAFF. The CDR3 bases are TGTGCCAGCACCAGGACAGCGACTGAAGCTTTCTTT.

The chain carries TRBV25-1 and TRBJ1-1, with a tentative D call TRBD1 (5 bases). The germline CDR1 and CDR2 sequences are MGHDK and SYGVNS. The CDR3 has 12 residues. Trimming stripped 2 bases from V and 8 bases from J, with 9 bases between. CDR3 protein: CASSERGAEAFF. CDR3 bases: TGTGCCAGCAGTGAAAGGGGTGCGGAAGCTTTCTTT.

The chain is built from TRBV28 and TRBJ1-1; TRBD1 agrees at 8 bases. V lost 2 bases to trimming and J lost 4 bases; unmatched junction nucleotides: 6. Germline CDR1 is MDHEN and CDR2 is SYDVKM. CDR3 length: 15 residues. In nucleotides, the CDR3 is TGTGCCAGCAGTTTAGGACAGGGCGACCTCACTGAAGCTTTCTTT. The encoded protein is CASSLGQGDLTEAFF.

This clone was seen once. The V call is TRBV5-1, the J call TRBJ2-3; D not resolved. The CDR3 is 15 residues long. Trimming pared 1 base from V and 0 bases from J, leaving 9 bases between. Germline V CDR1 and CDR2: SGHRS, YFSETQ. The CDR3 loop reads CASSLYSISTDTQYF. CDR3 nucleotide sequence: TGCGCCAGCAGCTTGTACAGTATTAGCACAGATACGCAGTATTTT. Looking up the rest from reference TRBV5-1 and TRBJ2-3 gives the full variable domain: KAGVTQTPRYLIKTRGQQVTLSCSPISGHRSVSWYQQTPGQGLQFLFEYFSETQRNKGNFPGRFSGRQFSNSRSEMNVSTLELGDSALYLCASSLYSISTDTQYFGPGTRLTVL.

The chain combines TRBV20-1 with TRBJ2-7, with 8 positions matching TRBD2. The germline gives CDR1 DFQATT, CDR2 SNEGSKA (reference sequence). The length of the CDR3 is 14 residues. V gave up 3 bases and J gave up 7 bases; unmatched junction bases: 11. This chain's CDR3 is CSASRGGSLREQYF. CDR3 sequence (DNA): TGCAGTGCTAGTCGCGGGGGGAGCCTACGGGAGCAGTACTTC.

The chain carries TRBV3-1 (or the pseudogene TRBV3-2) and TRBJ2-1; 8 bases fit TRBD2. Germline CDR1 and CDR2: LGHDT and YNNKEL (reference sequence). The ends lost 4 bases at V and 5 bases at J; junction bases unmatched: 10. This CDR3 contains 16 residues. CDR3 nucleotide sequence: TGTGCCAGCAGCCTGAGACTAGCGCGTACAAACAATGAGCAGTTCTTC. Protein sequence: CASSLRLARTNNEQFF.

The chain links TRBV27 to TRBJ2-5; 8 bases line up with TRBD2. The junction had 8 bases not matched to a gene; V was cut back by 6 bases and J by 5 bases. Germline V CDR1 and CDR2: MNHEY, SMNVEV (reference sequence). The CDR3 covers 14 residues. The DNA of the CDR3 is TGTGCCAGCAGGGAGCGGGAGCTGGAGGAGACCCAGTACTTC. This gives the protein CASRERELEETQYF.

The V gene is TRBV7-8, the J gene TRBJ2-2; 11 bases map to TRBD2. J was trimmed by 7 bases and V by 4 bases; bases with no gene match: 8. CDR3 size: 16 residues. Germline V gene sequence: CDR1 SGHVS, CDR2 FQNEAQ. CDR3 residues: CASSSGGTSGIGELFF. CDR3 in DNA: TGTGCCAGCAGCTCCGGGGGGACTAGCGGAATCGGGGAGCTGTTTTTT.

The chain couples TRBV28 to TRBJ2-7, with 8 nucleotides matching TRBD1. The CDR3 spans 17 residues. From germline, CDR1 is MDHEN and CDR2 SYDVKM. J was trimmed by 3 bases and V by 6 bases; bases with no gene match: 16. The CDR3 sequence: CASSGRGQGVIVYEQYF. The CDR3 DNA reads TGTGCCAGCAGCGGACGCGGACAGGGCGTTATTGTCTACGAGCAGTACTTC.

The rearrangement links TRBV6-5 to TRBJ1-1; D possibly corresponds to TRBD1 (6 bases). The germline CDR1 and CDR2 sequences are MNHEY and SVGAGI. Between the trimmed V and J ends, which lost 6 bases and 6 bases, there was a span of 14 bases. The CDR3 runs 13 residues. The CDR3 coding sequence is TGTGCCAGCAGCACAGGGTGGGGCCCTGAAGCTTTCTTT. Translating gives CASSTGWGPEAFF.

The chain has TRBV5-1 and TRBJ1-2; TRBD1 agrees at 9 bases. V lost 4 bases and J lost 2; bases outside the gene matches: 6. The CDR3 runs 15 residues. The V gene's germline CDR1 is SGHRS and CDR2 YFSETQ. The CDR3 reads CASSPGQGMNYGYTF. CDR3 bases: TGCGCCAGCAGCCCCGGACAGGGGATGAACTATGGCTACACCTTC.

The CDR3 DNA is TGTGCCAGCAGCTCGTCGGACGTCGGGGGTCAAGAGACCCAGTACTTC. It encodes CASSSSDVGGQETQYF. The chain employs TRBV7-9 and TRBJ2-5, with D perhaps matching TRBD2 (6 bases). V dropped 4 bases and J dropped 2 bases, with 17 bases sitting between them. The CDR3 totals 16 residues. Germline CDR1 is SEHNR and CDR2 is FQNEAQ (reference sequence).

This chain connects TRBV19 to TRBJ1-5, with TRBD1 as a possible D gene (6 bases). V was trimmed by 5 bases and J by 3 bases, leaving 8 bases between them. Germline V gene data show CDR1 as LNHDA and CDR2 as SQIVND (reference sequence). This CDR3 has 13 amino acids. CDR3 nucleotides: TGTGCCAGTAGTGGACAGATCAATCAGCCCCAGCATTTT. The encoded protein is CASSGQINQPQHF.

CDR3 loop: CASSSSENTQYF. The CDR3 bases are TGTGCCAGCAGCTCCAGCGAGAATACGCAGTATTTT. The chain couples TRBV7-9 to TRBJ2-3; D call uncertain. The CDR3 spans 12 residues. From germline, CDR1 is SEHNR and CDR2 FQNEAQ (reference sequence). V gave up 4 bases and J gave up 7 bases, with 9 bases separating them.

The CDR3 protein is CASSLAKSLNYGYTF. CDR3 DNA: TGTGCCAGCAGCTTAGCGAAAAGCCTTAACTATGGCTACACCTTC. This rearrangement joins TRBV7-9 to TRBJ1-2; unclear D gene. The V end lost 0 bases, the J end lost 1 base, and 9 bases lay between the germline ends. The germline CDR1 and CDR2 sequences are SEHNR and FQNEAQ (reference sequence). CDR3 size: 15 residues.

This clone was seen only once. The J gene is TRBJ2-4, the V gene TRBV5-1; TRBD2 might be the D (6 bases). The V gene lost 0 bases and the J gene lost 7 bases, with 11 bases spanning the gap. Germline V gives CDR1 SGHRS, CDR2 YFSETQ. This CDR3 comprises 14 residues. CDR3 region: CASSLGSGGNIQYF. The DNA for the CDR3 is TGCGCCAGCAGCTTGGGAAGCGGAGGGAACATTCAGTACTTC.